These 18 T cell receptor beta chains were sequenced from one sample in a study of blood T cells in healthy people across ages. A second about 6 to 12 cycle PCR used barcoded and J-beta primers. TCRdb analysed the 5' RACE reads with MiXCR anew, one entry per CDR3 protein. This sample has 1.5 million to 2 million distinct CDR3 sequences, with about 50% found just once. Sequenced material: blood. Source of these receptors: a woman between 35 and 50 years old in good health.

The V and J genes are TRBV6-6 and TRBJ2-3, with a weak D call TRBD2 (6 bases). Trimming took 8 bases from V and 2 from J, leaving 14 bases between them. The CDR3 runs to 14 residues. CDR1 is MNHNY, CDR2 SVGAGI, per germline (reference sequence). Here the CDR3 reads CASVRRGLTDTQYF. CDR3 DNA sequence: TGTGCCAGCGTTAGGCGGGGCCTCACAGATACGCAGTATTTT.

This clonotype was counted only a few times. The chain links TRBV7-9 to TRBJ2-4; maybe TRBD1 (5 bases). Trimming took 5 bases from V and 1 from J, leaving 18 bases between them. Germline V gene data show CDR1 as SEHNR and CDR2 as FQNEAQ (reference sequence). The CDR3 has 17 amino acids. CDR3 sequence (DNA): TGTGCCAGCAGCCCAGAAGGTCGGCAGGGTGCCAAAAACATTCAGTACTTC. The encoded protein is CASSPEGRQGAKNIQYF.

Only a few counts were recorded for this clonotype. The chain uses TRBV20-1 and TRBJ2-7; D is ambiguous. CDR3 length: 13 residues. Trimming removed 0 bases from V and 0 bases from J, with 6 bases in between. Germline loops: CDR1 DFQATT, CDR2 SNEGSKA (reference sequence). CDR3: CSARDTTSYEQYF. The CDR3 region has the DNA TGCAGTGCTAGAGATACGACCTCCTACGAGCAGTACTTC.

The chain couples TRBV25-1 to TRBJ2-1, with a possible D match to TRBD1 (6 bases). CDR3 length equals 14 residues. The V gene lost 4 bases and the J gene lost 5 bases, with 12 bases spanning the gap. Germline V lookup: CDR1 MGHDK, CDR2 SYGVNS. The CDR3 spells CASSGSGTHNEQFF. CDR3 DNA sequence: TGTGCCAGCAGTGGTTCCGGGACACACAATGAGCAGTTCTTC.

This chain connects TRBV4-3 to TRBJ1-1; a weak D match, TRBD1 (5 bases). Germline CDR1 reads LGHNA; CDR2 reads YSLEER. Trimming removed 0 bases at V and 5 bases at J, with 16 bases between. CDR3 size: 16 residues. The CDR3 loop reads CASSQDLTRVGTEAFF. CDR3 DNA: TGCGCCAGCAGCCAAGATCTAACCAGGGTTGGAACTGAAGCTTTCTTT.

The gene calls are TRBV10-3 and TRBJ2-1; the match to TRBD2 covers 8 bases. With the DNA end fitting TRBJ2-7 better, the J assignment may be wrong. Germline V CDR1 and CDR2: ENHRY, SYGVKD. The CDR3 covers 16 residues. The CDR3: CAISESRAGARFEQYF. The CDR3 nucleotides are TGTGCCATCAGTGAGTCGCGAGCGGGGGCCCGGTTTGAGCAGTACTTC.

J is TRBJ2-4 and V is TRBV7-2, with D possibly being TRBD2 (6 bases). The CDR3 runs 14 residues. Germline loops: CDR1 SGHTA, CDR2 FQGNSA. V lost 8 bases and J lost 3, with 14 bases in between. The CDR3 DNA sequence: TGTGCCAGCTCGGGGGATGGAGTCAAAAACATTCAGTACTTC. Translated: CASSGDGVKNIQYF.

The V and J genes are TRBV29-1 and TRBJ2-1, with 12 bases aligning to TRBD2. Germline V lookup: CDR1 SQVTM, CDR2 ANQGSEA. The J segment lost 7 bases and the V segment lost 7 bases, leaving 11 bases of the junction unmatched. The CDR3 consists of 15 residues. CDR3 loop: CSAKSGLAGRNEQFF. CDR3 DNA: TGCAGCGCTAAATCCGGACTAGCGGGGCGAAATGAGCAGTTCTTC.

This clonotype was counted only a few times. V gene TRBV12-3 or TRBV12-4 combines with J gene TRBJ2-5, with TRBD1 matching over 9 bases. CDR3 size: 14 residues. Losses at the gene ends were 5 bases for V and 7 bases for J; bases not matched to a gene: 8. This CDR3 is CASSALDRGGTQYF. The CDR3 nucleotides are TGTGCCAGCAGTGCGCTGGACAGGGGTGGGACCCAGTACTTC.

This clonotype was recorded a few times. The chain uses TRBV20-1 and TRBJ2-3, with D tentatively TRBD1 or TRBD2 (5 bases each). Germline values: CDR1 DFQATT, CDR2 SNEGSKA (reference sequence). V was trimmed by 4 bases and J by 2 bases, leaving 10 bases between them. The CDR3 extends over 13 amino acids. In DNA, the CDR3 is TGCAGTGCTACTCGGGACGTCACAGATACGCAGTATTTT. Translation: CSATRDVTDTQYF.

This clonotype has just a few counts. V and J are TRBV12-3 or TRBV12-4 and TRBJ2-1, with 11 bases fitting TRBD2. Losses at the gene ends were 4 bases for V and 8 bases for J; bases not matched to a gene: 7. This CDR3 spans 15 amino acids. The CDR3 loop is CASSYISGGADEQFF. The CDR3, as DNA: TGTGCCAGCAGTTATATTAGCGGGGGGGCCGATGAGCAGTTCTTC.

CDR3 residues: CASSEYRPFYNEQFF. The DNA for the CDR3 is TGTGCCAGCAGTGAATATAGGCCCTTTTACAATGAGCAGTTCTTC. The chain recombines TRBV25-1 with TRBJ2-1; D unresolved. Germline V gene lookup returns CDR1 MGHDK and CDR2 SYGVNS. The V and J ends lost 0 bases and 4 bases respectively, with 10 bases between them. This CDR3 is built from 15 residues.

J is TRBJ2-6 and V is TRBV4-1; D remains ambiguous. The CDR3 is made up of 18 amino acids. V lost 1 base, J lost 0 bases, and 13 bases lay in between. Germline lookup yields CDR1 MGHRA and CDR2 YSYEKL. The chain's CDR3 is CASSQVPIGVSGANVLTF. In nucleotides, the CDR3 is TGCGCCAGCAGCCAAGTCCCCATCGGAGTCTCTGGGGCCAACGTCCTGACTTTC.

The chain recombines TRBV21-1 with TRBJ2-3; the D call of TRBD2 is as the table states it, not checked on the DNA. TRBV21-1 is given as a pseudogene. This CDR3 spans 19 amino acids. Here the CDR3 DNA reads TGTGCCAGCAGCAAAGTCCTAGCGGGGGCCCTCGAGGGTCCAGATACGCAGTATTTT. Translating gives CASSKVLAGALEGPDTQYF.

There are a few counts of this clonotype. V gene TRBV29-1 combines with J gene TRBJ2-1; D might be TRBD2 (5 bases). The CDR3 has 13 residues. CDR1 and CDR2 (germline): SQVTM, ANQGSEA. Trimming cost V 2 bases and J 10 bases, with 15 bases left between them. This CDR3 reads CSVEYSGLVEQFF. CDR3 nucleotide sequence: TGCAGCGTTGAATACTCAGGACTGGTAGAGCAGTTCTTC.

The table lists this clonotype with a few counts. The chain couples TRBV20-1 to TRBJ2-4, with 8 nucleotides matching TRBD2. CDR3 length: 18 residues. Losses at the gene ends were 0 bases for V and 0 bases for J; bases not matched to a gene: 10. The germline gives CDR1 DFQATT, CDR2 SNEGSKA (reference sequence). The CDR3 coding sequence is TGCAGTGCTAGAGATGGTAGCGGGGTCCGCCTAGCCAAAAACATTCAGTACTTC. This codes for CSARDGSGVRLAKNIQYF.

In its sample, this clonotype was seen a few times. The chain combines TRBV6-2 or TRBV6-3 with TRBJ2-1; D gene unclear. CDR1 is MNHEY and CDR2 is SVGEGT in the germline V gene. Trimming pared 10 bases from V and 8 bases from J, leaving 21 bases between. There are 14 residues in the CDR3. The DNA of the CDR3 is TGTGCCACCTTGAAGGGCCCCCTTGGGGATGAGCAGTTCTTC. It yields the protein CATLKGPLGDEQFF.

The V gene is TRBV27, the J gene TRBJ2-7, with 7 bases matching TRBD1. Germline V gene lookup returns CDR1 MNHEY and CDR2 SMNVEV (reference sequence). J lost 3 bases, V lost 4 bases, and 6 bases had no gene match. The CDR3 covers 14 residues. Here the CDR3 reads CASSYPGQLYEQYF. The CDR3 region has the DNA TGTGCCAGCAGTTACCCGGGACAGCTCTACGAGCAGTACTTC.